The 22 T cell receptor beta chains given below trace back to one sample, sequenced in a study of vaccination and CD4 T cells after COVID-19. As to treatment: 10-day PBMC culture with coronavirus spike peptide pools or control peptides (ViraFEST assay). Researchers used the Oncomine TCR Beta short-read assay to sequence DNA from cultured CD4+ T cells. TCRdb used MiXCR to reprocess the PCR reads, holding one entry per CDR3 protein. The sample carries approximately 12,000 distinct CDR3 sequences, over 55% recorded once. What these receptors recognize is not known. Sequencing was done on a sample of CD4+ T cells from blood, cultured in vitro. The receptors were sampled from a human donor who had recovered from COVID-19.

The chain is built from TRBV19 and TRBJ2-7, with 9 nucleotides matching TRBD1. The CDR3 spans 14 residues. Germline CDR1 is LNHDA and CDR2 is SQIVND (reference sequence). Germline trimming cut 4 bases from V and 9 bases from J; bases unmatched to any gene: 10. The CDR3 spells CASSNPGQGGRQYF. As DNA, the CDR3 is TGTGCCAGTAGTAACCCGGGACAGGGCGGTCGGCAGTACTTC. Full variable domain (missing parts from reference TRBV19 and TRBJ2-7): DGGITQSPKYLFRKEGQNVTLSCEQNLNHDAMYWYRQDPGQGLRLIYYSQIVNDFQKGDIAEGYSVSREKKESFPLTVTSAQKNPTAFYLCASSNPGQGGRQYFGPGTRLTVT.

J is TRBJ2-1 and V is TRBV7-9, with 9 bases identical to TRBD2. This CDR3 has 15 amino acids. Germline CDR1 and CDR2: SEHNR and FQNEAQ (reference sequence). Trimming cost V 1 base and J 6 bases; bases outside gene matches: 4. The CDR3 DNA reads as TGTGCCAGCAGCTTAGTAGCGGGGGAGGGCAATGAGCAGTTCTTC. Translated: CASSLVAGEGNEQFF. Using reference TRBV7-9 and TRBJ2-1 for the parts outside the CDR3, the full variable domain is DTGVSQNPRHKITKRGQNVTFRCDPISEHNRLYWYRQTLGQGPEFLTYFQNEAQLEKSRLLSDRFSAERPKGSFSTLEIQRTEQGDSAMYLCASSLVAGEGNEQFFGPGTRLTVL.

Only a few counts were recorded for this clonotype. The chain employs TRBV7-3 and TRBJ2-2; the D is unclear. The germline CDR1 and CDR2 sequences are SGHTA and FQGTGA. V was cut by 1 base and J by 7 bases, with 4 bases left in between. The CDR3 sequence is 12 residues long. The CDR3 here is CASSLSHGELFF. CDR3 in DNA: TGTGCCAGCAGCTTAAGCCACGGGGAGCTGTTTTTT.

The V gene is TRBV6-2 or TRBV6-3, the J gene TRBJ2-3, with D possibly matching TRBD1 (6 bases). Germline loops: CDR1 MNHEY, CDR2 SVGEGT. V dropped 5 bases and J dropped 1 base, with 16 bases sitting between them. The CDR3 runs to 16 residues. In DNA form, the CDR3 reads TGTGCCAGCAGTCGCCCCGTGGGACAAGGCACAGATACGCAGTATTTT. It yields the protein CASSRPVGQGTDTQYF.

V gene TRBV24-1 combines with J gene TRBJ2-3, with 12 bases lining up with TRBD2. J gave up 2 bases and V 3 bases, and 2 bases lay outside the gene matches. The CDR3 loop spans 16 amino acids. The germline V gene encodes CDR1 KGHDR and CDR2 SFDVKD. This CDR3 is CATSDRLAGDTDTQYF. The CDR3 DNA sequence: TGTGCCACCAGTGATCGACTAGCGGGAGACACAGATACGCAGTATTTT.

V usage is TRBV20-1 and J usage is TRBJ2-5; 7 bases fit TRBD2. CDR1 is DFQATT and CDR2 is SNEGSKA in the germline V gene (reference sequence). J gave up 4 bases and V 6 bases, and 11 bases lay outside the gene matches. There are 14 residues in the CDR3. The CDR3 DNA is TGCAGTGCCCAAGCGGGGTCGGTGCGAGAGACCCAGTACTTC. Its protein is CSAQAGSVRETQYF.

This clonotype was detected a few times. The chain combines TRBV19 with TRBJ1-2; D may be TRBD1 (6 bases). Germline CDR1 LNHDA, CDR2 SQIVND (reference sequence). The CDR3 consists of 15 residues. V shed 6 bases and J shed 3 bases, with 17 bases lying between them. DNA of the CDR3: TGTGCCAGTAGCTGGACAGCCCGAGAGGACTATGGCTACACCTTC. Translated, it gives CASSWTAREDYGYTF.

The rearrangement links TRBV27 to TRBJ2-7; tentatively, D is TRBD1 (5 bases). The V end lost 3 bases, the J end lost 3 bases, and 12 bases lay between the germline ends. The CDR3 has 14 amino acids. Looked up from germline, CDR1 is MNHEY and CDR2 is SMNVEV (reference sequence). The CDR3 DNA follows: TGTGCCAGCAGTTTCGCCTCAGGGCGCTACGAGCAGTACTTC. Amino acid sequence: CASSFASGRYEQYF.

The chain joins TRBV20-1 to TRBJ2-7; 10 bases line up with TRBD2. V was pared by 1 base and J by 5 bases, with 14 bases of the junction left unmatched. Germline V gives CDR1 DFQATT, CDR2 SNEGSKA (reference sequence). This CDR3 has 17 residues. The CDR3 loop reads CSARGEAPGLAIDEQYF. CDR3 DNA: TGCAGTGCTAGAGGAGAGGCACCGGGACTAGCGATCGACGAGCAGTACTTC.

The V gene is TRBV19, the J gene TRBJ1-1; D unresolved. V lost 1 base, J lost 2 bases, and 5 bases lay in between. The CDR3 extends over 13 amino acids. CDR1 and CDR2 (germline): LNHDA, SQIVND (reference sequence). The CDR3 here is CASSIGTNTEAFF. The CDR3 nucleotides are TGTGCCAGTAGTATAGGCACCAACACTGAAGCTTTCTTT.

CDR3 sequence reads: CSAINSGPISTDTQYF. CDR3 coding DNA: TGCAGTGCTATAAACAGCGGGCCTATAAGTACAGATACGCAGTATTTT. V gene TRBV20-1 combines with J gene TRBJ2-3, with TRBD2 as a possible D gene (6 bases). This CDR3 has 16 residues. V lost 4 bases and J lost 3, with 20 bases in between. Germline CDR1 and CDR2: DFQATT and SNEGSKA (reference sequence).

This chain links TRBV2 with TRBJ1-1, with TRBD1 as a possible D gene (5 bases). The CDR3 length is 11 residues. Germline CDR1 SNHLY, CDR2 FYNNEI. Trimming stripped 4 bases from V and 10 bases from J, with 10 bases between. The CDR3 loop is CASSVAQGAFF. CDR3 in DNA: TGTGCCAGCAGTGTAGCGCAGGGAGCTTTCTTT.

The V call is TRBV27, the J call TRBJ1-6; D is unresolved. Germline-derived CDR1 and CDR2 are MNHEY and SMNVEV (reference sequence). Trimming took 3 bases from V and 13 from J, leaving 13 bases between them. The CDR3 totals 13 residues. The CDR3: CASSFSIRSPLHF. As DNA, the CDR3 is TGTGCCAGCAGTTTCTCTATACGGTCCCCCCTCCACTTT.

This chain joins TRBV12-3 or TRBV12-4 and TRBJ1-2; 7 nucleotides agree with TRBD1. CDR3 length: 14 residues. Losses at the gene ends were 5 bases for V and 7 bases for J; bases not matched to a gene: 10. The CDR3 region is CASSRADRVAGYTF. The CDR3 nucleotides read TGTGCCAGCAGTCGAGCTGACAGGGTAGCTGGCTACACCTTC.

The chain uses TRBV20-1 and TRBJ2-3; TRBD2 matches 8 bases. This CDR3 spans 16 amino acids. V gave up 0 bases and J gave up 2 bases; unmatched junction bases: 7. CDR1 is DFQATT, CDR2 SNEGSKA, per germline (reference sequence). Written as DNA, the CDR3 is TGCAGTGCTAGAGATCCCAGCGGGAGAGTCACAGATACGCAGTATTTT. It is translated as CSARDPSGRVTDTQYF.

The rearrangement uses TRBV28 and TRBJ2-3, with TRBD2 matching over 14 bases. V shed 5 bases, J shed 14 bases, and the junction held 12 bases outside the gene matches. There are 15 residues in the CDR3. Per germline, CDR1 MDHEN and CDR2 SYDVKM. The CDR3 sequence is CASSPGLAGDGLLYF. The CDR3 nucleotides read TGTGCCAGCAGTCCGGGACTAGCGGGAGACGGTTTACTGTATTTT.

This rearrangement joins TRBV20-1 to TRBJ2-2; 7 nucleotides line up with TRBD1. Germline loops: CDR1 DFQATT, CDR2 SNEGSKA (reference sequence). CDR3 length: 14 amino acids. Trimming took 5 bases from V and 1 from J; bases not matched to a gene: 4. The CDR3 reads CSAGRQGNTGELFF. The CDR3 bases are TGCAGTGCTGGTAGACAGGGGAACACCGGGGAGCTGTTTTTT.

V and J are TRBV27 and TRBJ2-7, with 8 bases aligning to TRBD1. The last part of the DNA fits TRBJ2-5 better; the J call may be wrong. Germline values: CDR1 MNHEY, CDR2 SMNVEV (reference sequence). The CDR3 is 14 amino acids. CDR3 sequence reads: CASSDPDRAETQYF. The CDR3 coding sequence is TGTGCCAGCAGTGATCCGGACAGGGCAGAGACCCAGTACTTC.

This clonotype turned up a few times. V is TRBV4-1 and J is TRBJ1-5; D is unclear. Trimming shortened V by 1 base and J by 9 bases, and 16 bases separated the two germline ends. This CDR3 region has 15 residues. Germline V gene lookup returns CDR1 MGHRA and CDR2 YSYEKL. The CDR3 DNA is TGCGCCAGCAGCCAAGGGGTGGATTCCATCTCGCCCCAGCATTTT. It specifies CASSQGVDSISPQHF.

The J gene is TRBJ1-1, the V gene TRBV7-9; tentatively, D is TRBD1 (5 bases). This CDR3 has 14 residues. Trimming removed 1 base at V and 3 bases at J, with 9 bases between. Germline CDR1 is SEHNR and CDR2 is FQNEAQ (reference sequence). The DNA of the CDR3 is TGTGCCAGCAGCTTAGAGCAGGGAGACACTGAAGCTTTCTTT. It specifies CASSLEQGDTEAFF.

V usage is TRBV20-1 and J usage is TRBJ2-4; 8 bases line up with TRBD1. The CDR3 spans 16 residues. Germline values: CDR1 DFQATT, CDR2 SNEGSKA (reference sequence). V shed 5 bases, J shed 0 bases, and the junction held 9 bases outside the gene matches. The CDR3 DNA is TGCAGTGCTGGGAAACAGGGGGACGGAGCCAAAAACATTCAGTACTTC. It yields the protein CSAGKQGDGAKNIQYF.

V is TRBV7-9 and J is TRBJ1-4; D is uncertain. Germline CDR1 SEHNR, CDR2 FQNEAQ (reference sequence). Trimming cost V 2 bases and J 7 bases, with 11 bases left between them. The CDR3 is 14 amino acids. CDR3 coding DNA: TGTGCCAGCAGCTTACTAGCTGGGAGTGAAAAACTGTTTTTT. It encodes CASSLLAGSEKLFF.